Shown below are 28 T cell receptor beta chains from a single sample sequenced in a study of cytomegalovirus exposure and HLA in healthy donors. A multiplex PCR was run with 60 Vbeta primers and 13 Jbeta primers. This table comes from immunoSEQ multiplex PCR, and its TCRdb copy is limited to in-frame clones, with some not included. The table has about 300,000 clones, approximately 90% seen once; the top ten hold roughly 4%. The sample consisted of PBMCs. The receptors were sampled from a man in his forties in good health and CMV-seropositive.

The CDR3 nucleotides read TGCGCCAGCAGCTTGGCCGCGGGCAGTGAAGCTTTCTTT. Its protein product is CASSLAAGSEAFF. The chain combines TRBV5-1 with TRBJ1-1; D is unresolved. V dropped 0 bases and J dropped 7 bases, with 10 bases sitting between them. The CDR3 contains 13 residues. Per the germline V gene, CDR1 is SGHRS and CDR2 is YFSETQ.

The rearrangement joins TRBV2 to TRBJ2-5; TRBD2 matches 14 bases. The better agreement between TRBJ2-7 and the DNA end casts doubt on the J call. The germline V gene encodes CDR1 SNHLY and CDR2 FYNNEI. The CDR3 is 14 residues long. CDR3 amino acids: CASSGTSGRIEQYF. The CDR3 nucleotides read TGTGCCAGCAGTGGGACTAGCGGGAGGATCGAGCAGTACTTC.

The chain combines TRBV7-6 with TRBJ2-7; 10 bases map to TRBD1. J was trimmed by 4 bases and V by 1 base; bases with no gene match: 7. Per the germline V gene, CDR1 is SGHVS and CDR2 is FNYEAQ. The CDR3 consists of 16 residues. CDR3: CASSLVGTGASYEQYF. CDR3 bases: TGTGCCAGCAGCTTAGTCGGGACAGGGGCAAGTTACGAGCAGTACTTC.

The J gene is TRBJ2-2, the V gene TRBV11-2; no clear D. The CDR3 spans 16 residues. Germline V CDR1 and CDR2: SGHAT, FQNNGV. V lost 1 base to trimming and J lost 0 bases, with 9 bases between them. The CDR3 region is CASSLGRFANTGELFF. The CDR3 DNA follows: TGTGCCAGCAGCTTAGGGCGGTTCGCGAACACCGGGGAGCTGTTTTTT.

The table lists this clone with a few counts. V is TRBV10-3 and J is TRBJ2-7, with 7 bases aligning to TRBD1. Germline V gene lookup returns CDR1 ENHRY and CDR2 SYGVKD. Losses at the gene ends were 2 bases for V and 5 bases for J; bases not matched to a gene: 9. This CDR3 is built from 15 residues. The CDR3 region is CAISETGQATNEQYF. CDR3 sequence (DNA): TGTGCCATCAGTGAGACAGGACAGGCAACCAACGAGCAGTACTTC.

CDR3 bases: TGTGCCAGCAGCCATGGGACTAGCGGGAGTGCGGAGACCCAGTACTTC. It yields the protein CASSHGTSGSAETQYF. This chain uses TRBV5-8 with TRBJ2-5; 14 bases match TRBD2. From germline, CDR1 is SGHTS and CDR2 YDEGEE. Germline trimming cut 4 bases from V and 5 bases from J; bases unmatched to any gene: 7. This CDR3 spans 16 amino acids.

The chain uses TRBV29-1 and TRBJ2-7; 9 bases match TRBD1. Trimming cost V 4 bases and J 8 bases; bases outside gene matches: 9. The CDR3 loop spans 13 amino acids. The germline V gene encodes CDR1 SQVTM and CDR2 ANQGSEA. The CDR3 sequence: CSVGGQGPFKQYF. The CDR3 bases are TGCAGCGTTGGTGGACAGGGGCCCTTCAAGCAGTACTTC.

The CDR3 loop reads CATLSLGTSRTGELFF. The CDR3 nucleotides are TGTGCCACCCTATCTCTCGGGACTAGCCGCACCGGGGAGCTGTTTTTT. J is TRBJ2-2 and V is TRBV6-4; 9 positions agree with TRBD2. The CDR3 runs 16 residues. Per the germline V gene, CDR1 is MRHNA and CDR2 is SNTAGT. The V segment lost 10 bases and the J segment 4 bases; nucleotides outside the gene matches: 13.

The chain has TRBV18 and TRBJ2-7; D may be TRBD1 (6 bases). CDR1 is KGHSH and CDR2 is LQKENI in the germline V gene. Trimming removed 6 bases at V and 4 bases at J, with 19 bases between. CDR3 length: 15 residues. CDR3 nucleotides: TGTGCCAGCTCTCCCACAGGGAGTCGGATTTACGAGCAGTACTTC. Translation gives CASSPTGSRIYEQYF.

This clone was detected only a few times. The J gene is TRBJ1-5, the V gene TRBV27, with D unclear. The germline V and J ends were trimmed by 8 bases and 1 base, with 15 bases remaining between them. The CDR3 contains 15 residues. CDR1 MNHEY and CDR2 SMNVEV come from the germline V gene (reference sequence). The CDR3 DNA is TGTGCCAGCCGCCCGGCGGGTAGGAGCAATCAGCCCCAGCATTTT. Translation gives CASRPAGRSNQPQHF.

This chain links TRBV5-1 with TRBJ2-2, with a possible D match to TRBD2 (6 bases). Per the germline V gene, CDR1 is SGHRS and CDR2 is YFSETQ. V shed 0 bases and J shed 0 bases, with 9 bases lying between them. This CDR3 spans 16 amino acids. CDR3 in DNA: TGCGCCAGCAGCTTGGCCGGACTAACGAACACCGGGGAGCTGTTTTTT. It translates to CASSLAGLTNTGELFF.

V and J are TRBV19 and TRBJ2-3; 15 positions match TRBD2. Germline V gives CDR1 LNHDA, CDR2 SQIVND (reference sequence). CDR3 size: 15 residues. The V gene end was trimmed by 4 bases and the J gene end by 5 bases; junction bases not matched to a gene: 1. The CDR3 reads CASSRTSGRGDTQYF. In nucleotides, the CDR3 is TGTGCCAGTAGTAGGACTAGCGGGAGGGGAGATACGCAGTATTTT.

CDR3 sequence: CASAPGRGGETQYF. The CDR3 DNA is TGTGCCAGCGCCCCGGGGCGGGGAGGAGAGACCCAGTACTTC. This rearrangement joins TRBV18 to TRBJ2-5; a possible D gene is TRBD2 (6 bases). Germline V gene data show CDR1 as KGHSH and CDR2 as LQKENI. V was clipped by 8 bases and J by 4 bases, with 17 bases between them. The CDR3 contains 14 residues.

CDR3 region: CASSEALRDYEYEQYF. DNA for the CDR3: TGTGCCAGCAGTGAAGCGCTTCGGGACTACGAATACGAGCAGTACTTC. This chain links TRBV2 with TRBJ2-7; the match to TRBD2 covers 7 bases. Germline-derived CDR1 and CDR2 are SNHLY and FYNNEI. This CDR3 spans 16 amino acids. The J segment lost 4 bases and the V segment lost 0 bases, leaving 9 bases of the junction unmatched.

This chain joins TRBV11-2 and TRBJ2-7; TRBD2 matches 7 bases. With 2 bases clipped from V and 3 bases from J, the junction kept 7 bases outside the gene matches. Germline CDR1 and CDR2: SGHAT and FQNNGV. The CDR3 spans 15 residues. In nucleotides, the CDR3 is TGTGCCAGCAGCTTATCTCCGGGGGGAAACTACGAGCAGTACTTC. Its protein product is CASSLSPGGNYEQYF.

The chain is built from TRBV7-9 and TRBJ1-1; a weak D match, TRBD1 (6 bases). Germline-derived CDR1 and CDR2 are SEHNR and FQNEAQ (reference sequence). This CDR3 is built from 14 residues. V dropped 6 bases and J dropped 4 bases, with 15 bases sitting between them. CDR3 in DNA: TGTGCCAGCAGTCAAACAGGGCCAGGCACTGAAGCTTTCTTT. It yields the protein CASSQTGPGTEAFF.

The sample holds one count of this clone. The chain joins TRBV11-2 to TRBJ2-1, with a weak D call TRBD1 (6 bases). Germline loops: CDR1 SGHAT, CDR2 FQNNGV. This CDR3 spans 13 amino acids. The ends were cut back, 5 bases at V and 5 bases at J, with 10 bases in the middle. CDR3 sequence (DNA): TGTGCCAGCAGCCTAACAGGGAACAATGAGCAGTTCTTC. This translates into CASSLTGNNEQFF.

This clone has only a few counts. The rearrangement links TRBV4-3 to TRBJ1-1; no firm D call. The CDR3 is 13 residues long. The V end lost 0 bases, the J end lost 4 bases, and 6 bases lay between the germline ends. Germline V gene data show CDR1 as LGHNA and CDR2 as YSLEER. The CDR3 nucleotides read TGCGCCAGCAGCCAAGATGGGCTCACTGAAGCTTTCTTT. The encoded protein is CASSQDGLTEAFF.

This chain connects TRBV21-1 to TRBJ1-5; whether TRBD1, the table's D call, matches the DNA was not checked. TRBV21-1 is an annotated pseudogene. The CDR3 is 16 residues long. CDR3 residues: CASSKGPSGEHQPQHF. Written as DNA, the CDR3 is TGTGCCAGCAGCAAAGGGCCCTCAGGGGAACATCAGCCCCAGCATTTT.

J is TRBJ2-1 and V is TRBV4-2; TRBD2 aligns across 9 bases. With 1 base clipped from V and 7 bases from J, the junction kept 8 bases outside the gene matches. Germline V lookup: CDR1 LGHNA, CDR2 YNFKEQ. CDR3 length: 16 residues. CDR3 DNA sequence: TGTGCCAGCAGCCAAGTGGAGACTAGCGGAAAGAATGAGCAGTTCTTC. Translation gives CASSQVETSGKNEQFF.

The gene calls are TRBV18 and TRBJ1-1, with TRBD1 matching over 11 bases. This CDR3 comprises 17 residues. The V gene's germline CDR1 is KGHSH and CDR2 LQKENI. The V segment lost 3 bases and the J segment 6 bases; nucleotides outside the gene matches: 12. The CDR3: CASSPSWGTGGLAEAFF. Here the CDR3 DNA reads TGTGCCAGCTCACCTAGTTGGGGGACAGGGGGGTTAGCTGAAGCTTTCTTT.

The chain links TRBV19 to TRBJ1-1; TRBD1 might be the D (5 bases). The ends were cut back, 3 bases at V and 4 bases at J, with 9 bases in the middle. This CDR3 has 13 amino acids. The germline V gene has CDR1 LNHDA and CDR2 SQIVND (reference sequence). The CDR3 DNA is TGTGCCAGTAGTATCAGCAGGGCCACTGAAGCTTTCTTT. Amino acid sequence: CASSISRATEAFF.

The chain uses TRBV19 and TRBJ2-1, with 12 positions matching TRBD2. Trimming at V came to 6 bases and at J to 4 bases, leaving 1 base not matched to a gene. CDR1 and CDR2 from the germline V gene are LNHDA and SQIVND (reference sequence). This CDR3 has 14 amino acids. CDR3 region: CASSGLAGYNEQFF. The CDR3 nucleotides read TGTGCCAGTAGCGGACTAGCGGGGTACAATGAGCAGTTCTTC.

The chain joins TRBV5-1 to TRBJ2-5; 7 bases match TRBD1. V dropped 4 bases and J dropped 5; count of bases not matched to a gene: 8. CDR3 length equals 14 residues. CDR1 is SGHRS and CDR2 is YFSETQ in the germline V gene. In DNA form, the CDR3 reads TGCGCCAGCAGCCCGACAGGGTTCACGGAGACCCAGTACTTC. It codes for CASSPTGFTETQYF.

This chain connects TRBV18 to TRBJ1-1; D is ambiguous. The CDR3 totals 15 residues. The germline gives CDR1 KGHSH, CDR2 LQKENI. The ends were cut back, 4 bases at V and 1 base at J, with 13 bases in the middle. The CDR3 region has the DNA TGTGCCAGCTCACTTACGACCGGGAAGAACACTGAAGCTTTCTTT. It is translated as CASSLTTGKNTEAFF.

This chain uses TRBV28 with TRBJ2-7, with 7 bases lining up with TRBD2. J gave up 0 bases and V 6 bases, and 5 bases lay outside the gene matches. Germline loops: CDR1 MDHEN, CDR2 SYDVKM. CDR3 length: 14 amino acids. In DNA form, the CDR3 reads TGTGCCAGCAGCCCAAGCGGGGCCTCCTACGAGCAGTACTTC. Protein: CASSPSGASYEQYF.

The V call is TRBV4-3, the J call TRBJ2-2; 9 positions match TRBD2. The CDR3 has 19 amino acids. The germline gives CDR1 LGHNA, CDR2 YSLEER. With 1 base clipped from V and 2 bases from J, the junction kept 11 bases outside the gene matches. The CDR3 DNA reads TGCGCCAGCAGCCAAGCCCTAGCGGGGCTAACCATTAACACCGGGGAGCTGTTTTTT. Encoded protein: CASSQALAGLTINTGELFF.

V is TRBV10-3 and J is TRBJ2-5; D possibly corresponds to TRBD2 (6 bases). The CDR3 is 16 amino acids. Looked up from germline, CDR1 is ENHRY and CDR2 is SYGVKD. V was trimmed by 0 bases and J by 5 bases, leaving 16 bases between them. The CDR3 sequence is CAISESGGGGRETQYF. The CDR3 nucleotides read TGTGCCATCAGTGAGTCAGGCGGCGGAGGGCGGGAGACCCAGTACTTC.